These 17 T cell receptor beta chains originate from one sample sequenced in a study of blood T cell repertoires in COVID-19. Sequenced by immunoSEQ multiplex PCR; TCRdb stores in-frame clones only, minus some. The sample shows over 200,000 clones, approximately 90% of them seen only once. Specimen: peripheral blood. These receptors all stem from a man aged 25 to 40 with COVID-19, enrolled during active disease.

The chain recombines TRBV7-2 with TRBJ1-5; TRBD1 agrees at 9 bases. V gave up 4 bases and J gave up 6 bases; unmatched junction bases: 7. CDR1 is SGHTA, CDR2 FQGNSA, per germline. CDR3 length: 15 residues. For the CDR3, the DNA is TGTGCCAGCAGCTCACAGGGGGCGCTGGGTCAGCCCCAGCATTTT. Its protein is CASSSQGALGQPQHF.

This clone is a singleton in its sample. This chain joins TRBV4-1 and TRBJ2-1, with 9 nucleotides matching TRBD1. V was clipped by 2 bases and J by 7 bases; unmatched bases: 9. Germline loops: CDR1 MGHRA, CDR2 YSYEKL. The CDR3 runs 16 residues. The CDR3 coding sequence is TGCGCCAGCAGCCAATCCCGGGACAGGGCTAATAATGAGCAGTTCTTC. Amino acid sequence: CASSQSRDRANNEQFF.

The CDR3 sequence is CASSPSWGPGQPQHF. For the CDR3, the DNA is TGCGCCAGCAGCCCTTCCTGGGGTCCAGGGCAGCCCCAGCATTTT. The V call is TRBV4-3, the J call TRBJ1-5; weak D call: TRBD1 (5 bases). Germline V CDR1 and CDR2: LGHNA, YSLEER. The V and J ends lost 4 bases and 7 bases respectively, with 17 bases between them. This CDR3 comprises 15 residues.

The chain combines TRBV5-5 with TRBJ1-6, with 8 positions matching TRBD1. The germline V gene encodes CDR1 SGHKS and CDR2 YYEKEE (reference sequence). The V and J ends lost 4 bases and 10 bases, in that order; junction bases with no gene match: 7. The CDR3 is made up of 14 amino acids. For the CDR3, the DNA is TGTGCCAGCAGCCTAGGACAGGGTTGGTCACCCCTCCACTTT. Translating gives CASSLGQGWSPLHF.

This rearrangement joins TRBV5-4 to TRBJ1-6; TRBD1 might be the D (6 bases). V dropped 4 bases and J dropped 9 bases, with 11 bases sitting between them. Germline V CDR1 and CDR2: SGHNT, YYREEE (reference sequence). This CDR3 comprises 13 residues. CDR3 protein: CASSINRVSPLHF. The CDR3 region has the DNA TGTGCCAGCAGCATCAACAGGGTTTCACCCCTCCACTTT.

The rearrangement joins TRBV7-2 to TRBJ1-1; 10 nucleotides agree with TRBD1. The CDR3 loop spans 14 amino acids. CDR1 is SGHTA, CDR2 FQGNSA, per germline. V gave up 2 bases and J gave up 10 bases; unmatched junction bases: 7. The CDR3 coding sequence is TGTGCCAGCAGCTTAAACCGACAGGGGGCCGGAGCTTTCTTT. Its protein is CASSLNRQGAGAFF.

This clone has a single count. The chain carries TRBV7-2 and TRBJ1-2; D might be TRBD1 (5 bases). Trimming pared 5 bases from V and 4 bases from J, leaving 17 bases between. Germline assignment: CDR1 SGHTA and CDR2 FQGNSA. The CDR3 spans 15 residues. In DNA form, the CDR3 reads TGTGCCAGCAGCCTACGGACCGGGGGAATCTATGGCTACACCTTC. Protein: CASSLRTGGIYGYTF. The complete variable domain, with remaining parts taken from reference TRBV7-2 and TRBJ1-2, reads GAGVSQSPSNKVTEKGKDVELRCDPISGHTALYWYRQSLGQGLEFLIYFQGNSAPDKSGLPSDRFSAERTGGSVSTLTIQRTQQEDSAVYLCASSLRTGGIYGYTFGSGTRLTVV.

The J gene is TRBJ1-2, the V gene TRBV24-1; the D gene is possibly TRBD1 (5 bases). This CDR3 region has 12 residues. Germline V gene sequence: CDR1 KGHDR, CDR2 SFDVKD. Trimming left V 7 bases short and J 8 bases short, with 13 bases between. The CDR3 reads CATSGWGGGYTF. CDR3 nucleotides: TGTGCCACCAGCGGTTGGGGGGGAGGCTACACCTTC.

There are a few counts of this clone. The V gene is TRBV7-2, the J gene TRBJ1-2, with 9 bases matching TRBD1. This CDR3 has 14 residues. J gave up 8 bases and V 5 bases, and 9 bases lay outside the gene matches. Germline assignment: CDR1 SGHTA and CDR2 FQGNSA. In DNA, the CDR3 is TGTGCCAGCAGCCCGCGGACAGGGGCAGGGGGCTACACCTTC. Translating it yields CASSPRTGAGGYTF.

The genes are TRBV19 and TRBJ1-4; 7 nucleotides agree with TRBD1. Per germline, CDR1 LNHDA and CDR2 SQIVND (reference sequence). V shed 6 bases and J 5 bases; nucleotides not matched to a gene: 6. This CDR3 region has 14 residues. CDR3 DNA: TGTGCCAGTAGGAGGGGACAGAAAAATGAAAAACTGTTTTTT. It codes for CASRRGQKNEKLFF. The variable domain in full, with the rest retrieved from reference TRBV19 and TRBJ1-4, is DGGITQSPKYLFRKEGQNVTLSCEQNLNHDAMYWYRQDPGQGLRLIYYSQIVNDFQKGDIAEGYSVSREKKESFPLTVTSAQKNPTAFYLCASRRGQKNEKLFFGSGTQLSVL.

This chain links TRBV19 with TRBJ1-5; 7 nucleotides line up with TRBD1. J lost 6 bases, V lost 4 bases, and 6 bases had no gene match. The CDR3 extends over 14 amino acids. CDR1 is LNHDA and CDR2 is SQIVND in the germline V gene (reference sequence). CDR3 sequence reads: CASSTQGGGQPQHF. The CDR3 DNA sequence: TGTGCCAGTAGTACCCAGGGGGGAGGTCAGCCCCAGCATTTT.

The CDR3 DNA is TGCGCCAGCAGCTTGATCCGGGGGGGCGAGACAGATACGCAGTATTTT. Protein product: CASSLIRGGETDTQYF. V gene TRBV5-1 combines with J gene TRBJ2-3; 8 nucleotides match TRBD2. V shed 1 base and J 3 bases; nucleotides not matched to a gene: 7. Germline V lookup: CDR1 SGHRS, CDR2 YFSETQ. CDR3 size: 16 residues.

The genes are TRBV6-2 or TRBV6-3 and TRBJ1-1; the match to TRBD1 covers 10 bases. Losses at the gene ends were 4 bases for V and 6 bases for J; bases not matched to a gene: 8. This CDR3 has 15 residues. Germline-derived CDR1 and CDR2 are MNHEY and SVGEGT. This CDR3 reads CASSFPGQGSPEAFF. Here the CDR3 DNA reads TGTGCCAGCAGTTTTCCGGGACAGGGGTCCCCTGAAGCTTTCTTT.

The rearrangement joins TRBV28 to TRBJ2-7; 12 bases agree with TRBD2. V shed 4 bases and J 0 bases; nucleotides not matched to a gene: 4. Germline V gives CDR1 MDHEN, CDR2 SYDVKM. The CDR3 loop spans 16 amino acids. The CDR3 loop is CASSSLAGGPSYEQYF. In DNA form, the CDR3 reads TGTGCCAGCAGTTCCCTAGCGGGAGGGCCCTCCTACGAGCAGTACTTC.

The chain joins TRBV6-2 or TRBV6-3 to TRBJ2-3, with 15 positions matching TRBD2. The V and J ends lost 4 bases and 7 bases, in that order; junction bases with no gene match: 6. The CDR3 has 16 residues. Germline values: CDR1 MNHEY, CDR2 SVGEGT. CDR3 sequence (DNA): TGTGCCAGCAGTTCCCGGACTAGCGGGAGGGTCAATACGCAGTATTTT. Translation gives CASSSRTSGRVNTQYF.

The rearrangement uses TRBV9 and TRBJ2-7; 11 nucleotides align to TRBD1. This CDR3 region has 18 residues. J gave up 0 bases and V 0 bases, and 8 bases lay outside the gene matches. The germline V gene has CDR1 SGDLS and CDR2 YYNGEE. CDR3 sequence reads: CASSVASWGTGGSYEQYF. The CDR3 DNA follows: TGTGCCAGCAGCGTAGCCTCGTGGGGGACAGGGGGCTCCTACGAGCAGTACTTC.

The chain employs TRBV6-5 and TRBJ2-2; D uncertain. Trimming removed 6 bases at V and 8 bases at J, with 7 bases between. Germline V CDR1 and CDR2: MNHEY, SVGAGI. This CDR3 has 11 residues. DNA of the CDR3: TGTGCCAGCAGAGCAAGTGGGGAGCTGTTTTTT. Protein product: CASRASGELFF.